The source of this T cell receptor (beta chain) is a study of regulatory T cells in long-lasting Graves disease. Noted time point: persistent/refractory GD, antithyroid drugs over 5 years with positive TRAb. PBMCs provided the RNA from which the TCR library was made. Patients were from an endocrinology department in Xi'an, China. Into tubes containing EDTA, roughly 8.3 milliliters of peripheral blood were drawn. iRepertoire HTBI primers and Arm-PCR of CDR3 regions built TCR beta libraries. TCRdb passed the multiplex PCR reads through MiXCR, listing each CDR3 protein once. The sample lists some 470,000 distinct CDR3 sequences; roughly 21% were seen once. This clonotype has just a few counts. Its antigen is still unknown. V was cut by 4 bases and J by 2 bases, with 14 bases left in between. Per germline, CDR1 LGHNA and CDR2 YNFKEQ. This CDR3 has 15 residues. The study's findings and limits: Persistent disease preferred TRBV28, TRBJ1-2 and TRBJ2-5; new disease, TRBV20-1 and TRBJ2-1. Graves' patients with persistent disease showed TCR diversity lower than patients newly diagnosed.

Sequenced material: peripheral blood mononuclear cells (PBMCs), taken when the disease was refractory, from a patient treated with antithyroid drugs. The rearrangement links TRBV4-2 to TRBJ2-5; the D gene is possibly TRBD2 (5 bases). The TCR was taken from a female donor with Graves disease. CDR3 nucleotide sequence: TGTGCCAGCAGCCCGGCCGGGATCGGACAAGAGACCCAGTACTTC. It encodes CASSPAGIGQETQYF.